The 5 T cell receptor beta chains reported below all come from one sample, sequenced in a study of cytomegalovirus exposure and HLA in healthy donors. PCR employed 60 Vbeta and 13 Jbeta primers. The data were produced by immunoSEQ multiplex PCR, yet TCRdb's version contains in-frame clones alone and is incomplete. The sample has approximately 100,000 clones; roughly 80% are singletons. The sequenced material came from PBMCs. The origin of the receptors is a man aged 55 to 69 in good health and CMV-seropositive.

The V gene is TRBV6-4, the J gene TRBJ2-7, with 8 nucleotides matching TRBD1. The CDR3 runs 16 residues. The germline gives CDR1 MRHNA, CDR2 SNTAGT. Germline trimming cut 6 bases from V and 2 bases from J; bases unmatched to any gene: 12. Here the CDR3 DNA reads TGTGCCAGCAGCCAACAACAGGGGGAGAACCCCTACGAGCAGTACTTC. Protein: CASSQQQGENPYEQYF.

This rearrangement joins TRBV12-5 to TRBJ1-5; D unresolved. CDR1 is LGHNT, CDR2 FRNRAP, per germline. V was trimmed by 1 base and J by 4 bases, leaving 11 bases between them. The CDR3 loop spans 15 amino acids. The CDR3 region is CASGLGEALNQPQHF. Here the CDR3 DNA reads TGTGCTAGTGGTTTGGGTGAGGCCTTAAATCAGCCCCAGCATTTT.

The rearrangement uses TRBV28 and TRBJ2-6; D remains unclear. Germline V gene lookup returns CDR1 MDHEN and CDR2 SYDVKM. The CDR3 loop spans 16 amino acids. V was cut by 3 bases and J by 2 bases, with 11 bases left in between. The CDR3 protein is CASSFPWSPGANVLTF. The CDR3 DNA sequence: TGTGCCAGCAGTTTTCCTTGGAGTCCTGGGGCCAACGTCCTGACTTTC.

This chain connects TRBV27 to TRBJ1-4, with D hard to call. V lost 6 bases to trimming and J lost 8 bases, with 13 bases between them. Per germline, CDR1 MNHEY and CDR2 SMNVEV (reference sequence). The CDR3 loop spans 13 amino acids. The CDR3, as DNA: TGTGCCAGCAGCCCCAGGCTCCAAGAAAAACTGTTTTTT. It codes for CASSPRLQEKLFF.

This chain connects TRBV19 to TRBJ2-7; 9 bases agree with TRBD1. Germline values: CDR1 LNHDA, CDR2 SQIVND (reference sequence). J gave up 4 bases and V 4 bases, and 8 bases lay outside the gene matches. The CDR3 spans 15 residues. As DNA, the CDR3 is TGTGCCAGTAGTAGACCGGGACAGGGACGTTACGAGCAGTACTTC. Translated, it gives CASSRPGQGRYEQYF.